Below are 18 T cell receptor beta chains sequenced from a single sample in a study of cytomegalovirus exposure and HLA in healthy donors. The PCR ran on 60 Vbeta and 13 Jbeta primers. Profiled with immunoSEQ multiplex PCR; TCRdb holds only in-frame clones, not every one. The data hold just over 150,000 clones, with 65% to 90% observed a single time. Sequencing used PBMCs. The source of these receptors is a middle-aged man in good health and CMV-seropositive.

Written as DNA, the CDR3 is TGTGCCAGCAGCTCACAGGGTGCGTACACTGAAGCTTTCTTT. It is translated as CASSSQGAYTEAFF. The chain couples TRBV5-4 to TRBJ1-1; a weak D match, TRBD1 (6 bases). The V gene's germline CDR1 is SGHNT and CDR2 YYREEE (reference sequence). V lost 3 bases to trimming and J lost 3 bases, with 12 bases between them. The CDR3 has 14 amino acids.

This chain joins TRBV5-5 and TRBJ2-2; 9 bases match TRBD2. Trimming at V came to 2 bases and at J to 6 bases, leaving 11 bases not matched to a gene. In germline, CDR1 is SGHKS, CDR2 YYEKEE (reference sequence). The CDR3 runs to 17 residues. CDR3 sequence (DNA): TGTGCCAGCAGCTTAACTCCACCGGGACTAGCTCCCGGGGAGCTGTTTTTT. Translated: CASSLTPPGLAPGELFF.

The rearrangement uses TRBV10-3 and TRBJ1-1, with 7 bases identical to TRBD1. After removal of 11 bases from V and 1 base from J, the junction contained 4 bases not matched to a gene. This CDR3 comprises 12 residues. Germline V gene lookup returns CDR1 ENHRY and CDR2 SYGVKD. The CDR3 sequence is CAGHRGNTEAFF. The CDR3 DNA reads as TGTGCCGGACACAGGGGGAACACTGAAGCTTTCTTT.

The rearrangement uses TRBV9 and TRBJ1-6, with D perhaps TRBD1 (6 bases). CDR1 and CDR2 (germline): SGDLS, YYNGEE. V was pared by 2 bases and J by 10 bases, with 13 bases between. This CDR3 has 14 amino acids. CDR3 in amino acids: CASSVAGGQSPLHF. For the CDR3, the DNA is TGTGCCAGCAGCGTTGCTGGGGGCCAATCACCCCTCCACTTT.

The rearrangement links TRBV5-1 to TRBJ2-1; 8 nucleotides line up with TRBD2. Unmatched junction bases numbered 8, after V lost 4 bases and J lost 5 bases. Germline CDR1 SGHRS, CDR2 YFSETQ. The CDR3 totals 15 residues. CDR3 sequence: CASSPGLVYNNEQFF. In nucleotides, the CDR3 is TGCGCCAGCAGCCCGGGACTAGTCTACAACAATGAGCAGTTCTTC.

This chain joins TRBV29-1 and TRBJ2-6; 7 bases line up with TRBD1. CDR3 length equals 15 residues. CDR1 is SQVTM, CDR2 ANQGSEA, per germline. V shed 3 bases and J 0 bases; nucleotides not matched to a gene: 2. CDR3 region: CSVDGDSSGANVLTF. CDR3 coding DNA: TGCAGCGTTGACGGGGACAGCTCTGGGGCCAACGTCCTGACTTTC.

The chain is built from TRBV14 and TRBJ1-6; TRBD1 agrees at 7 bases. The CDR3 consists of 17 residues. Germline CDR1 is SGHDN and CDR2 is FVKESK. V gave up 5 bases and J gave up 9 bases; unmatched junction bases: 16. CDR3 DNA sequence: TGTGCCAGCAGCTTTCACGTGGGGGACAGAAAAACTTCACCCCTCCACTTT. This sequence encodes CASSFHVGDRKTSPLHF.

This clone was seen just once. The CDR3 bases are TGTGCCAGCAGCTCCAAGACAGGGAAGGGATTCTATGGCTACACCTTC. This encodes CASSSKTGKGFYGYTF. This chain joins TRBV5-4 and TRBJ1-2; 7 bases line up with TRBD1. This CDR3 comprises 16 residues. Germline CDR1 is SGHNT and CDR2 is YYREEE (reference sequence). With V trimmed by 3 bases and J by 4 bases, 12 bases remained unmatched.

This clone was seen just once. The CDR3 sequence is CASSTDRTRSYEQYF. The DNA for the CDR3 is TGTGCCAGCAGTACCGACAGGACCCGCTCCTACGAGCAGTACTTC. This chain links TRBV6-6 with TRBJ2-5, with a weak D call TRBD1 (6 bases). The DNA end lines up better with TRBJ2-7; the J call may be wrong. Germline CDR1 and CDR2: MNHNY and SVGAGI (reference sequence). This CDR3 is 15 amino acids long.

This clone was detected a few times. V and J are TRBV6-4 and TRBJ1-2; 7 nucleotides agree with TRBD1. Germline trimming cut 4 bases from V and 5 bases from J; bases unmatched to any gene: 16. The CDR3 covers 17 residues. Germline V CDR1 and CDR2: MRHNA, SNTAGT. The CDR3 nucleotides read TGTGCCAGCAGTGGCCTAACGACAGGGACTGCGGGGTATGGCTACACCTTC. It yields the protein CASSGLTTGTAGYGYTF.

The chain combines TRBV9 with TRBJ2-1; the D is unclear. Germline V gene lookup returns CDR1 SGDLS and CDR2 YYNGEE. V was shortened by 0 bases and J by 6 bases, with 19 bases between the two germline ends. This CDR3 comprises 17 residues. For the CDR3, the DNA is TGTGCCAGCAGCGTAGCGGTAGGAAGGTCACTACGCAATGAGCAGTTCTTC. Translating gives CASSVAVGRSLRNEQFF.

This chain connects TRBV6-5 to TRBJ2-1, with 7 bases aligning to TRBD1. Germline CDR1 MNHEY, CDR2 SVGAGI. After removal of 7 bases from V and 7 bases from J, the junction contained 13 bases not matched to a gene. The CDR3 contains 15 residues. The CDR3 nucleotides read TGTGCCAGCACTCTAGGACAGGTAAGTCAAAATGAGCAGTTCTTC. This encodes CASTLGQVSQNEQFF.

This clone was seen a handful of times. This sequence joins TRBV5-1 and TRBJ2-1; the D gene is possibly TRBD2 (6 bases). Germline V gene data show CDR1 as SGHRS and CDR2 as YFSETQ. CDR3 length: 13 residues. Trimming took 9 bases from V and 0 from J, leaving 10 bases between them. CDR3 loop: CATSTSSYNEQFF. For the CDR3, the DNA is TGCGCCACTTCGACTAGCTCCTACAATGAGCAGTTCTTC.

This clone occurred a few times. V usage is TRBV10-2 and J usage is TRBJ1-4; no reliable D call. The CDR3 sequence is 13 residues long. Germline V gives CDR1 WSHSY, CDR2 SAAADI. The germline V and J ends were trimmed by 7 bases and 0 bases, with 6 bases remaining between them. CDR3 nucleotide sequence: TGCGCCAGCAAACAGACAACTAATGAAAAACTGTTTTTT. It encodes CASKQTTNEKLFF.

V and J are TRBV19 and TRBJ1-5, with D tentatively TRBD1 (6 bases). The CDR3 runs 15 residues. V was trimmed by 5 bases and J by 3 bases, leaving 14 bases between them. Germline V gene lookup returns CDR1 LNHDA and CDR2 SQIVND (reference sequence). The CDR3 DNA is TGTGCCAGTAGTCCAGGCGGGGGCTACAATCAGCCCCAGCATTTT. It encodes CASSPGGGYNQPQHF.

DNA for the CDR3: TGTGCCAGCTCGGGCAGCTTATCAACTGAAGCTTTCTTT. It translates to CASSGSLSTEAFF. The chain is built from TRBV18 and TRBJ1-1; D is unresolved. This CDR3 is built from 13 residues. The germline V and J ends were trimmed by 6 bases and 5 bases, with 13 bases remaining between them. Germline V gene lookup returns CDR1 KGHSH and CDR2 LQKENI. Variable domain in full (rest from reference TRBV18 and TRBJ1-1): NAGVMQNPRHLVRRRGQEARLRCSPMKGHSHVYWYRQLPEEGLKFMVYLQKENIIDESGMPKERFSAEFPKEGPSILRIQQVVRGDSAAYFCASSGSLSTEAFFGQGTRLTVV.

This sequence joins TRBV4-1 and TRBJ1-3; D is unclear. Germline V gene sequence: CDR1 MGHRA, CDR2 YSYEKL. This CDR3 region has 16 residues. V was clipped by 0 bases and J by 0 bases, with 9 bases between them. CDR3 residues: CASSQDEGGSGNTIYF. The DNA for the CDR3 is TGCGCCAGCAGCCAAGATGAGGGAGGCTCTGGAAACACCATATATTTT.

This sequence joins TRBV5-4 and TRBJ1-5, with D unclear. Looked up from germline, CDR1 is SGHNT and CDR2 is YYREEE (reference sequence). CDR3 length: 15 residues. V was trimmed by 3 bases and J by 0 bases, leaving 10 bases between them. CDR3 sequence reads: CASSYGGSSNQPQHF. In DNA form, the CDR3 reads TGTGCCAGCAGCTATGGAGGGAGTAGCAATCAGCCCCAGCATTTT.